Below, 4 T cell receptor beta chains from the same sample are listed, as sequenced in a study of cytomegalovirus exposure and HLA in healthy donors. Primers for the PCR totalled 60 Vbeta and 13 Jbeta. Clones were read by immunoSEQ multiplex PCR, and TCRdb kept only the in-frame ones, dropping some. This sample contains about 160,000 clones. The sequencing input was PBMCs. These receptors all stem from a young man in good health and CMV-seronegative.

Here the CDR3 reads CAIRGLAGNTGELFF. The CDR3 region has the DNA TGTGCCATCAGGGGACTAGCGGGGAACACCGGGGAGCTGTTTTTT. The chain couples TRBV10-3 to TRBJ2-2; 12 nucleotides align to TRBD2. The CDR3 loop spans 15 amino acids. The junction had 0 bases not matched to a gene; V was cut back by 6 bases and J by 1 base. Germline CDR1 and CDR2: ENHRY and SYGVKD.

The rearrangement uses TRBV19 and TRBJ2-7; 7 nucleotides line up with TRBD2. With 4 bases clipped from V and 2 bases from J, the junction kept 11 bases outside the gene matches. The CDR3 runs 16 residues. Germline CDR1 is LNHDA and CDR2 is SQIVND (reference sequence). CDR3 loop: CASSKARREGPYEQYF. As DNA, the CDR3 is TGTGCCAGTAGTAAAGCCCGTAGGGAGGGGCCCTACGAGCAGTACTTC.

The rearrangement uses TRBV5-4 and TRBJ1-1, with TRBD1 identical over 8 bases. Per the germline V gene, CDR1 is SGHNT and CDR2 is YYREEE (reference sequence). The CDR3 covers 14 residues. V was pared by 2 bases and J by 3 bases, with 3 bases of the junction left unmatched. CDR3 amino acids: CASSFGTGDTEAFF. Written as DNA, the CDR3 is TGTGCCAGCAGCTTTGGGACAGGCGACACTGAAGCTTTCTTT. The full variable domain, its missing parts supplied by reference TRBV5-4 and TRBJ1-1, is ETGVTQSPTHLIKTRGQQVTLRCSSQSGHNTVSWYQQALGQGPQFIFQYYREEENGRGNFPPRFSGLQFPNYSSELNVNALELDDSALYLCASSFGTGDTEAFFGQGTRLTVV.

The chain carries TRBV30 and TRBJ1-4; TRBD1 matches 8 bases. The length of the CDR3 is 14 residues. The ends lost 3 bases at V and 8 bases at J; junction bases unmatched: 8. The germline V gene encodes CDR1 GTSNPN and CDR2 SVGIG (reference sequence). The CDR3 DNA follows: TGTGCCTGGAGGGACAGGGCGGTGAGCGAAAAACTGTTTTTT. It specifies CAWRDRAVSEKLFF. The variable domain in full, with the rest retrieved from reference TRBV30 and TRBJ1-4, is SQTIHQWPATLVQPVGSPLSLECTVEGTSNPNLYWYRQAAGRGLQLLFYSVGIGQISSEVPQNLSASRPQDRQFILSSKKLLLSDSGFYLCAWRDRAVSEKLFFGSGTQLSVL.